This passage covers 31 T cell receptor beta chains from one sample sequenced in a study of blood T cell repertoires in COVID-19. TCRdb's table, derived via immunoSEQ multiplex PCR, lists solely in-frame clones and lacks some. Among about 270,000 clones listed, 70% to 90% were seen once. The specimen was PBMCs or T cells enriched from blood (not recorded which). The receptor source for this set is a woman aged 25 to 39 with acute COVID-19.

The V gene is TRBV28, the J gene TRBJ1-1; 10 bases map to TRBD1. Germline trimming cut 10 bases from V and 4 bases from J; bases unmatched to any gene: 15. This CDR3 comprises 16 residues. Germline loops: CDR1 MDHEN, CDR2 SYDVKM. The CDR3 region is CAITGQGWRLGTEAFF. The CDR3 DNA reads as TGTGCCATCACGGGACAGGGGTGGAGATTGGGCACTGAAGCTTTCTTT.

This chain uses TRBV6-6 with TRBJ1-2; D gene uncertain. CDR3 length equals 14 residues. V gave up 4 bases and J gave up 0 bases, with 9 bases separating them. Germline V gene data show CDR1 as MNHNY and CDR2 as SVGAGI (reference sequence). The CDR3 DNA follows: TGTGCCAGCAGTTTCCGCGGCACTAACTATGGCTACACCTTC. Translated, it gives CASSFRGTNYGYTF.

The V and J genes are TRBV29-1 and TRBJ2-3; 11 bases are shared with TRBD2. V lost 4 bases and J lost 4; bases outside the gene matches: 7. This CDR3 region has 15 residues. In germline, CDR1 is SQVTM, CDR2 ANQGSEA. DNA for the CDR3: TGCAGCGTTGGTAGCGTAGCGGGAGGGTCAGATACGCAGTATTTT. The encoded protein is CSVGSVAGGSDTQYF.

The chain joins TRBV3-1 (or the pseudogene TRBV3-2) to TRBJ2-1, with 12 bases matching TRBD1. The J segment lost 9 bases and the V segment lost 1 base, leaving 4 bases of the junction unmatched. The CDR3 consists of 15 residues. Germline CDR1 reads LGHDT; CDR2 reads YNNKEL (reference sequence). The CDR3: CASSQAGQGAGEQFF. For the CDR3, the DNA is TGTGCCAGCAGCCAAGCGGGACAGGGGGCCGGTGAGCAGTTCTTC.

In this sample, this clone turned up once. The V and J genes are TRBV5-4 and TRBJ2-3; 14 positions match TRBD2. Germline CDR1 and CDR2: SGHNT and YYREEE (reference sequence). Trimming took 5 bases from V and 4 from J; bases not matched to a gene: 6. The CDR3 has 16 residues. CDR3 coding DNA: TGTGCCAGCAGAAATGGACTAGCGGGAGGCCCAGATACGCAGTATTTT. Amino acids: CASRNGLAGGPDTQYF.

The chain recombines TRBV7-9 with TRBJ1-1, with D hard to call. The CDR3 is 13 amino acids. With 0 bases removed from V and 4 bases from J, the gap between germline ends came to 6 bases. The germline V gene has CDR1 SEHNR and CDR2 FQNEAQ (reference sequence). The CDR3 region has the DNA TGTGCCAGCAGCTTAGCGGAGGGCACTGAAGCTTTCTTT. Its protein product is CASSLAEGTEAFF.

This rearrangement joins TRBV4-2 to TRBJ2-7; the D is unclear. Germline assignment: CDR1 LGHNA and CDR2 YNFKEQ. Deletions cut 0 bases from V and 2 bases from J, with 11 bases between. This CDR3 contains 15 residues. The CDR3 region has the DNA TGTGCCAGCAGCCAAGACCCAGGTCCAACCTACGAGCAGTACTTC. Encoded protein: CASSQDPGPTYEQYF.

V gene TRBV7-8 combines with J gene TRBJ1-5, with 11 bases aligning to TRBD1. The CDR3 runs to 19 residues. J was trimmed by 0 bases and V by 5 bases; bases with no gene match: 12. Germline CDR1 is SGHVS and CDR2 is FQNEAQ. The CDR3 protein is CASSVGQGATLYSNQPQHF. The DNA for the CDR3 is TGTGCCAGCAGCGTAGGACAGGGGGCCACCCTTTATAGCAATCAGCCCCAGCATTTT.

This clone was observed a single time. The chain uses TRBV19 and TRBJ2-3; tentative D call: TRBD2 (6 bases). Looked up from germline, CDR1 is LNHDA and CDR2 is SQIVND (reference sequence). The germline V and J ends were trimmed by 4 bases and 0 bases, with 8 bases remaining between them. This CDR3 has 14 amino acids. The chain's CDR3 is CASSTSGSTDTQYF. As DNA, the CDR3 is TGTGCCAGTAGTACGAGCGGGAGCACAGATACGCAGTATTTT.

V and J are TRBV7-9 and TRBJ1-5; no clear D. CDR3 length equals 15 residues. The germline V gene encodes CDR1 SEHNR and CDR2 FQNEAQ (reference sequence). The ends were cut back, 5 bases at V and 0 bases at J, with 11 bases in the middle. The CDR3 DNA reads as TGTGCCAGCAGCGCGCAGGACTCTAGCAATCAGCCCCAGCATTTT. Translation gives CASSAQDSSNQPQHF. Variable domain in full (rest from reference TRBV7-9 and TRBJ1-5): DTGVSQNPRHKITKRGQNVTFRCDPISEHNRLYWYRQTLGQGPEFLTYFQNEAQLEKSRLLSDRFSAERPKGSFSTLEIQRTEQGDSAMYLCASSAQDSSNQPQHFGDGTRLSIL.

V is TRBV7-2 and J is TRBJ2-7, with 8 bases lining up with TRBD2. There are 13 residues in the CDR3. CDR1 and CDR2 (germline): SGHTA, FQGNSA. Losses at the gene ends were 2 bases for V and 6 bases for J; bases not matched to a gene: 3. The CDR3 region is CASSLRLALEQYF. CDR3 DNA sequence: TGTGCCAGCAGCTTACGACTAGCGCTCGAGCAGTACTTC.

This clone was counted a single time. The chain joins TRBV3-1 (or the pseudogene TRBV3-2) to TRBJ2-7, with TRBD2 matching over 13 bases. The length of the CDR3 is 15 residues. The V gene's germline CDR1 is LGHDT and CDR2 YNNKEL (reference sequence). Trimming cost V 1 base and J 5 bases; bases outside gene matches: 2. The DNA of the CDR3 is TGTGCCAGCAGCCAAGGGACTAGCGGGAGCGACGAGCAGTACTTC. Translated: CASSQGTSGSDEQYF.

J is TRBJ2-2 and V is TRBV5-1; 11 positions match TRBD2. CDR1 is SGHRS and CDR2 is YFSETQ in the germline V gene. CDR3 length: 15 amino acids. Trimming at V came to 4 bases and at J to 4 bases, leaving 3 bases not matched to a gene. The CDR3 coding sequence is TGCGCCAGCAGCATCCTAGCGGGGGGCACCGGGGAGCTGTTTTTT. Protein product: CASSILAGGTGELFF.

The chain employs TRBV6-5 and TRBJ2-1; TRBD2 matches at 7 bases. CDR1 is MNHEY and CDR2 is SVGAGI in the germline V gene. The V and J ends lost 8 bases and 4 bases, in that order; junction bases with no gene match: 5. The CDR3 has 13 residues. The CDR3 region has the DNA TGTGCCAGCGAGGGGCGGGGGTACAATGAGCAGTTCTTC. This gives the protein CASEGRGYNEQFF.

The J gene is TRBJ2-1, the V gene TRBV19; 16 bases fit TRBD2. The V and J ends lost 6 bases and 8 bases, in that order; junction bases with no gene match: 13. Germline V lookup: CDR1 LNHDA, CDR2 SQIVND (reference sequence). The length of the CDR3 is 18 residues. CDR3 nucleotide sequence: TGTGCCAGTAGAAAAACAGGGACTAGCGGGAGGGCCAAGGATGAGCAGTTCTTC. Translating it yields CASRKTGTSGRAKDEQFF.

This sequence joins TRBV5-8 and TRBJ2-7, with 12 bases matching TRBD2. This CDR3 comprises 14 residues. Germline V gives CDR1 SGHTS, CDR2 YDEGEE. V trimming: 7 bases; J trimming: 1 base; junction bases outside the gene matches: 3. The CDR3 DNA sequence: TGTGCCAGCCTGACTAGCGGGAGATCCTACGAGCAGTACTTC. This codes for CASLTSGRSYEQYF.

This clone appeared many times. This specimen includes other DNA sequences encoding the same CDR3. This chain uses TRBV15 with TRBJ2-3; 10 bases line up with TRBD2. The CDR3 totals 15 residues. Per germline, CDR1 LNHNV and CDR2 YYDKDF (reference sequence). Unmatched junction bases numbered 1, after V lost 0 bases and J lost 4 bases. In DNA, the CDR3 is TGTGCCACCAGCAGAGAAGCGGGAGGGCCAGATACGCAGTATTTT. Its translation is CATSREAGGPDTQYF. Based on the CDR3 plus reference TRBV15 and TRBJ2-3, the full variable domain is DAMVIQNPRYQVTQFGKPVTLSCSQTLNHNVMYWYQQKSSQAPKLLFHYYDKDFNNEADTPDNFQSRRPNTSFCFLDIRSPGLGDTAMYLCATSREAGGPDTQYFGPGTRLTVL.

The genes are TRBV4-3 and TRBJ2-7; 8 nucleotides align to TRBD1. J lost 1 base, V lost 4 bases, and 9 bases had no gene match. The CDR3 runs 16 residues. Germline V lookup: CDR1 LGHNA, CDR2 YSLEER. Here the CDR3 DNA reads TGCGCCAGCAGCCCCTCCGGGACAGGTGAATCCTACGAGCAGTACTTC. Residues: CASSPSGTGESYEQYF.

The J gene is TRBJ2-3, the V gene TRBV6-1; a weak D match, TRBD2 (5 bases). CDR3 length: 15 residues. V was clipped by 1 base and J by 6 bases, with 14 bases between them. Looked up from germline, CDR1 is MNHNS and CDR2 is SASEGT. DNA for the CDR3: TGTGCCAGCAGTGAAGGGTTGGGAGTAGGGGATACGCAGTATTTT. Amino acids: CASSEGLGVGDTQYF.

This chain links TRBV21-1 with TRBJ2-7; TRBD1, the D gene given by the table, was not confirmed from the DNA. TRBV21-1 is labeled a pseudogene. CDR3 length equals 15 residues. The CDR3 spells CASSKEGAVTYEQYF. The CDR3 nucleotides are TGTGCCAGCAGCAAAGAGGGGGCGGTGACCTACGAGCAGTACTTC.

Here the CDR3 DNA reads TGCGCCAGCAGCTTGGGGATGGAGATCTACGAGCAGTACTTC. Translated, it gives CASSLGMEIYEQYF. V usage is TRBV5-1 and J usage is TRBJ2-7, with D unclear. This CDR3 spans 14 amino acids. Germline CDR1 and CDR2: SGHRS and YFSETQ. V lost 0 bases, J lost 3 bases, and 10 bases lay in between.

Only a few counts were recorded for this clone. V gene TRBV6-2 or TRBV6-3 combines with J gene TRBJ2-4, with TRBD2 identical over 8 bases. From germline, CDR1 is MNHEY and CDR2 SVGEGT. The CDR3 totals 17 residues. The ends lost 5 bases at V and 1 base at J; junction bases unmatched: 10. CDR3 nucleotides: TGTGCCAGCAGTGCCGCGTTAGCGGGAATTGCCAAAAACATTCAGTACTTC. Protein: CASSAALAGIAKNIQYF.

The V call is TRBV3-1 (or the pseudogene TRBV3-2), the J call TRBJ1-2; no firm D call. Trimming removed 3 bases from V and 3 bases from J, with 5 bases in between. The CDR3 extends over 12 amino acids. The germline gives CDR1 LGHDT, CDR2 YNNKEL (reference sequence). The CDR3, as DNA: TGTGCCAGCAGCCAGGGAGACTATGGCTACACCTTC. Its translation is CASSQGDYGYTF.

This rearrangement joins TRBV5-5 to TRBJ1-4; 9 nucleotides align to TRBD1. Losses at the gene ends were 0 bases for V and 7 bases for J; bases not matched to a gene: 4. This CDR3 spans 15 amino acids. CDR1 SGHKS and CDR2 YYEKEE come from the germline V gene (reference sequence). CDR3 nucleotide sequence: TGTGCCAGCAGCTTGGAGGGACAGGGAGGTGAAAAACTGTTTTTT. Protein sequence: CASSLEGQGGEKLFF. Based on the CDR3 plus reference TRBV5-5 and TRBJ1-4, the full variable domain is DAGVTQSPTHLIKTRGQQVTLRCSPISGHKSVSWYQQVLGQGPQFIFQYYEKEERGRGNFPDRFSARQFPNYSSELNVNALLLGDSALYLCASSLEGQGGEKLFFGSGTQLSVL.

The chain carries TRBV25-1 and TRBJ1-1, with unresolved D. The CDR3 totals 13 residues. In germline, CDR1 is MGHDK, CDR2 SYGVNS. Trimming stripped 2 bases from V and 5 bases from J, with 9 bases between. This CDR3 is CASSETERTEAFF. The CDR3 DNA is TGTGCCAGCAGTGAAACGGAGCGGACTGAAGCTTTCTTT.

The V call is TRBV6-1, the J call TRBJ2-5; the match to TRBD2 covers 13 bases. This CDR3 has 16 amino acids. The ends lost 4 bases at V and 1 base at J; junction bases unmatched: 3. Per germline, CDR1 MNHNS and CDR2 SASEGT. The DNA of the CDR3 is TGTGCCAGCAGTGGACTAGCGGGAGGATCCCAAGAGACCCAGTACTTC. Encoded protein: CASSGLAGGSQETQYF.

This rearrangement joins TRBV5-1 to TRBJ2-5; 7 positions agree with TRBD2. Germline CDR1 SGHRS, CDR2 YFSETQ. Trimming cost V 3 bases and J 4 bases; bases outside gene matches: 0. This CDR3 has 12 residues. The CDR3 DNA follows: TGCGCCAGCAGCTCGGGGGGAGAGACCCAGTACTTC. Its protein is CASSSGGETQYF.

This sequence joins TRBV21-1 and TRBJ2-7; TRBD2, the table's D call, lacks a check against the DNA. TRBV21-1 is a pseudogene locus. The CDR3 extends over 19 amino acids. The CDR3 DNA is TGTGCCAGCACCGAAAGGACTAGCGGGAGCGGATCGTACTCCTACGAGCAGTACTTC. Its translation is CASTERTSGSGSYSYEQYF.

V and J are TRBV15 and TRBJ2-2, with D tentatively TRBD1 (6 bases). The ends were cut back, 2 bases at V and 4 bases at J, with 14 bases in the middle. Germline V gives CDR1 LNHNV, CDR2 YYDKDF (reference sequence). The CDR3 has 16 residues. CDR3 DNA: TGTGCCACCAGCAGACCACAGGGTTTGGGCACCGGGGAGCTGTTTTTT. This translates into CATSRPQGLGTGELFF.

The rearrangement uses TRBV7-3 and TRBJ2-1, with 10 bases lining up with TRBD2. The CDR3 totals 16 residues. Germline V gives CDR1 SGHTA, CDR2 FQGTGA. V lost 5 bases and J lost 0; bases outside the gene matches: 4. The CDR3 loop is CASSRTSGNSYNEQFF. The CDR3 bases are TGTGCCAGCAGCCGGACTAGCGGAAACTCCTACAATGAGCAGTTCTTC.

This clone occurred a few times. V is TRBV4-1 and J is TRBJ1-6; the D is unclear. The CDR3 has 13 residues. The germline CDR1 and CDR2 sequences are MGHRA and YSYEKL. With 3 bases removed from V and 13 bases from J, the gap between germline ends came to 13 bases. This chain's CDR3 is CASSQTQSTPLHF. CDR3 DNA: TGCGCCAGCAGCCAGACACAATCGACGCCCCTCCACTTT.